The following is a T cell receptor (beta chain) sequence with its context. What it binds is not known. The data originate from a study of beta chain features in type 1 diabetes. Study at large: Cell yields, gender and age were similar in healthy donors and patients. All of the samples together had around 110,000,000 sorted cells examined. Study-level results: VDJ junctions from patients with type 1 diabetes contained fewer insertions and more deletions.

TCRB transcripts that were expressed got sequenced, as all of the isolated RNA had been reverse transcribed. Samples of naive, central memory and regulatory T cells yielded a mean of about 3.5 million reads. Data came from immunoSEQ multiplex PCR; TCRdb stores just in-frame clones and leaves some out. Found here are 350,000 to 400,000 clones, over 12% of them singletons; the top ten hold 0.019%. The germline gives CDR1 MDHEN, CDR2 SYDVKM. V was clipped by 7 bases and J by 5 bases, with 16 bases between them. The CDR3 extends over 14 amino acids. The receptor's source is a young woman in good health. The chain couples TRBV28 to TRBJ2-3, with D possibly matching TRBD2 (6 bases). Sequencing input: naive CD4+ T cells from blood. CDR3 DNA sequence: TGTGCCAGCATTGGAAGCGGGCCCCAAGATACGCAGTATTTT. Translation gives CASIGSGPQDTQYF. Combining the CDR3 with reference TRBV28 and TRBJ2-3 gives the whole variable domain DVKVTQSSRYLVKRTGEKVFLECVQDMDHENMFWYRQDPGLGLRLIYFSYDVKMKEKGDIPEGYSVSREKKERFSLILESASTNQTSMYLCASIGSGPQDTQYFGPGTRLTVL.